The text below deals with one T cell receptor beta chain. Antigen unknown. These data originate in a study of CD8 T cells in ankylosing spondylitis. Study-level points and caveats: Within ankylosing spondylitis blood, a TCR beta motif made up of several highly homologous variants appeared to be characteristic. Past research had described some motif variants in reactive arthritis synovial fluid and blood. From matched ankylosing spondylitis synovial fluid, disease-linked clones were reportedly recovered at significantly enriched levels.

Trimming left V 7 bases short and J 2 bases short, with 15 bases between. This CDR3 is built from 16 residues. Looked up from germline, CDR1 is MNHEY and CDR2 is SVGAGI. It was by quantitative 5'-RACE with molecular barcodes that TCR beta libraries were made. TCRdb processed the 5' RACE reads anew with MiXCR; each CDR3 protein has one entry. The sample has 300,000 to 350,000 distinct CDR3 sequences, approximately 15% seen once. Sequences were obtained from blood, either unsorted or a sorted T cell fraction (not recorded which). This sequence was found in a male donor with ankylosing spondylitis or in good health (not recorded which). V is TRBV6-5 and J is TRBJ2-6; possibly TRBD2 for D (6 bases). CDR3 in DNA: TGTGCCAGCACTTTCTGGGGGGAGGCTGGGGCCAACGTCCTGACTTTC. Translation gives CASTFWGEAGANVLTF.